Here is one T cell receptor beta chain with its context. Germline V gives CDR1 SGHDT, CDR2 YYEEEE. This CDR3 comprises 14 residues. V was trimmed by 1 base and J by 15 bases, leaving 20 bases between them. TCRdb's copy holds only in-frame clones and misses some; the assay was immunoSEQ multiplex PCR. This sample has around 80,000 clones, with about 95% found just once. These data originate in a study of control samples from healthy donors and cancer patients. The clonotype was recovered from a woman aged 25-40 years in good health. The V call is TRBV5-6, the J call TRBJ2-4; D not resolved. Sequencing input: blood. CDR3 coding DNA: TGTGCCAGCAGCTTGTTGACCACGGAAGGTTTTTGGTACTTC. Translation gives CASSLLTTEGFWYF.